Below are 19 T cell receptor beta chains sequenced from a single sample in a study of control samples from healthy donors and cancer patients. Clones were sequenced by immunoSEQ multiplex PCR, and TCRdb holds only the in-frame ones, with some missing. This table holds roughly 100,000 clones, about four fifths found once. Sequenced sample: blood. These TCRs come from a woman aged 45 to 65 in good health.

This clone was recorded many times. The rearrangement links TRBV6-2 or TRBV6-3 to TRBJ2-7; TRBD1 is a possible D gene (6 bases). Trimming stripped 5 bases from V and 3 bases from J, with 8 bases between. CDR3 length: 12 amino acids. Germline V gives CDR1 MNHEY, CDR2 SVGEGT. The CDR3: CASSLGGYEQYF. The CDR3, as DNA: TGTGCCAGCAGTCTAGGGGGCTACGAGCAGTACTTC.

The genes are TRBV21-1 and TRBJ2-3. TRBV21-1 is flagged as a pseudogene. This CDR3 comprises 13 residues. This CDR3 reads CASSKAIPDTQYF. The CDR3 DNA reads TGTGCCAGCAGCAAAGCGATCCCAGATACGCAGTATTTT.

The table lists this clone with a few counts. The CDR3 sequence: CAISGGQGDGEKLFF. The CDR3 DNA follows: TGTGCCATCAGTGGGGGACAGGGGGACGGGGAAAAACTGTTTTTT. The rearrangement uses TRBV10-3 and TRBJ1-4; TRBD1 agrees at 11 bases. The J segment lost 8 bases and the V segment lost 4 bases, leaving 6 bases of the junction unmatched. CDR1 is ENHRY and CDR2 is SYGVKD in the germline V gene. The CDR3 totals 15 residues.

The chain links TRBV20-1 to TRBJ2-1; D tentatively reads TRBD1 or TRBD2 (6 bases each). The CDR3 is 11 amino acids. Trimming took 3 bases from V and 14 from J, leaving 14 bases between them. Germline loops: CDR1 DFQATT, CDR2 SNEGSKA (reference sequence). The CDR3 coding sequence is TGCAGTGCTAGTGAGGGGGGAAGGAAGTTCTTC. This sequence encodes CSASEGGRKFF.

V and J are TRBV29-1 and TRBJ1-1, with a possible D match to TRBD1 (5 bases). CDR1 and CDR2 from the germline V gene are SQVTM and ANQGSEA. The CDR3 sequence is 13 residues long. V lost 7 bases and J lost 1, with 13 bases in between. CDR3 nucleotides: TGCAGCGGCCGGGGACGTTCGAACACTGAAGCTTTCTTT. This encodes CSGRGRSNTEAFF. Based on the CDR3 plus reference TRBV29-1 and TRBJ1-1, the full variable domain is SAVISQKPSRDICQRGTSLTIQCQVDSQVTMMFWYRQQPGQSLTLIATANQGSEATYESGFVIDKFPISRPNLTFSTLTVSNMSPEDSSIYLCSGRGRSNTEAFFGQGTRLTVV.

This chain links TRBV4-3 with TRBJ1-2; D might be TRBD1 (6 bases). The V and J ends lost 0 bases and 4 bases respectively, with 12 bases between them. The CDR3 has 15 amino acids. Germline V gene data show CDR1 as LGHNA and CDR2 as YSLEER. In nucleotides, the CDR3 is TGCGCCAGCAGCCAAGACGGGACACCCGTCTATGGCTACACCTTC. As protein: CASSQDGTPVYGYTF.

The chain links TRBV9 to TRBJ2-7, with 10 bases fitting TRBD1. The V gene's germline CDR1 is SGDLS and CDR2 YYNGEE. The V and J ends lost 3 bases and 3 bases, in that order; junction bases with no gene match: 3. The CDR3 loop spans 14 amino acids. CDR3 nucleotide sequence: TGTGCCAGCAGCGCGACAGGGGGCTTCTACGAGCAGTACTTC. This sequence encodes CASSATGGFYEQYF.

Note on this clone: This same CDR3 is encoded by further DNA sequences in the sample. The chain is built from TRBV10-3 and TRBJ1-5; tentative D call: TRBD1 (5 bases). This CDR3 region has 14 residues. The V gene's germline CDR1 is ENHRY and CDR2 SYGVKD. Trimming left V 0 bases short and J 4 bases short, with 7 bases between. The CDR3 DNA reads TGTGCCATCAGTGAGTCGACAGCAAATCAGCCCCAGCATTTT. This codes for CAISESTANQPQHF.

This clone was detected once. J is TRBJ2-5 and V is TRBV11-3, with 13 nucleotides matching TRBD2. The CDR3 is 17 residues long. Trimming cost V 5 bases and J 1 base; bases outside gene matches: 7. The germline gives CDR1 SGHNT, CDR2 YENEEA. The CDR3 sequence is CASSPRTSGSLQETQYF. The CDR3 region has the DNA TGTGCCAGCAGCCCCCGGACTAGCGGGAGCCTCCAAGAGACCCAGTACTTC. Variable domain in full (rest from reference TRBV11-3 and TRBJ2-5): EAGVVQSPRYKIIEKKQPVAFWCNPISGHNTLYWYLQNLGQGPELLIRYENEEAVDDSQLPKDRFSAERLKGVDSTLKIQPAELGDSAVYLCASSPRTSGSLQETQYFGPGTRLLVL.

This clone has a single count. J is TRBJ2-3 and V is TRBV27, with D perhaps matching TRBD2 (5 bases). Deletions cut 5 bases from V and 1 base from J, with 16 bases between. This CDR3 is 16 amino acids long. Germline loops: CDR1 MNHEY, CDR2 SMNVEV (reference sequence). This chain's CDR3 is CASSPHLSRGTDTQYF. In DNA, the CDR3 is TGTGCCAGCAGTCCCCATCTGTCGAGGGGCACAGATACGCAGTATTTT.

The genes are TRBV30 and TRBJ2-7; TRBD1 matches 11 bases. Trimming removed 3 bases from V and 6 bases from J; junction bases left unmatched: 7. The CDR3 is 14 residues long. Germline assignment: CDR1 GTSNPN and CDR2 SVGIG (reference sequence). CDR3 coding DNA: TGTGCCTGGAGGTCCGGGACAGGGGGATCCGAGCAGTACTTC. The encoded protein is CAWRSGTGGSEQYF.

This clone has just one count. The genes are TRBV7-9 and TRBJ2-5, with TRBD2 matching 10 bases. V shed 1 base and J 1 base; nucleotides not matched to a gene: 0. The CDR3 has 15 amino acids. Germline V gene data show CDR1 as SEHNR and CDR2 as FQNEAQ (reference sequence). The CDR3 protein is CASSLGLAGQETQYF. The CDR3, as DNA: TGTGCCAGCAGCTTAGGACTAGCGGGCCAAGAGACCCAGTACTTC.

The chain's CDR3 is CASSLAGGQGFYEQYF. The CDR3 region has the DNA TGTGCCAGCAGCTTAGCGGGCGGACAGGGATTTTACGAGCAGTACTTC. This chain links TRBV7-8 with TRBJ2-7; 8 bases line up with TRBD1. Trimming cost V 0 bases and J 4 bases; bases outside gene matches: 8. The germline gives CDR1 SGHVS, CDR2 FQNEAQ. This CDR3 is 16 amino acids long.

The chain carries TRBV3-1 (or the pseudogene TRBV3-2) and TRBJ2-7; no reliable D call. Per the germline V gene, CDR1 is LGHDT and CDR2 is YNNKEL (reference sequence). Trimming removed 1 base from V and 5 bases from J, with 15 bases in between. The CDR3 sequence is 15 residues long. The CDR3 sequence is CASSQGRQITHEQYF. CDR3 DNA: TGTGCCAGCAGCCAAGGGCGGCAGATCACCCACGAGCAGTACTTC.

V and J are TRBV6-2 or TRBV6-3 and TRBJ2-3, with 8 nucleotides matching TRBD2. J gave up 6 bases and V 0 bases, and 11 bases lay outside the gene matches. CDR3 length: 17 amino acids. Germline CDR1 is MNHEY and CDR2 is SVGEGT. CDR3 amino acids: CASSYSIGRGDSDTQYF. The CDR3 DNA follows: TGTGCCAGCAGTTACTCAATAGGGCGGGGGGACTCGGATACGCAGTATTTT.

J is TRBJ2-1 and V is TRBV12-3 or TRBV12-4, with a possible D match to TRBD2 (5 bases). Trimming shortened V by 7 bases and J by 6 bases, and 13 bases separated the two germline ends. This CDR3 contains 13 residues. Written as DNA, the CDR3 is TGTGCCAGCAATCCAGGACTTTTCAATGAGCAGTTCTTC. Encoded protein: CASNPGLFNEQFF.

The chain couples TRBV5-1 to TRBJ2-3; 8 bases map to TRBD1. The V and J ends lost 0 bases and 2 bases, in that order; junction bases with no gene match: 5. This CDR3 has 16 amino acids. Germline V lookup: CDR1 SGHRS, CDR2 YFSETQ. CDR3 in DNA: TGCGCCAGCAGCTTGGGCGGGACAGGCCTCACAGATACGCAGTATTTT. Its translation: CASSLGGTGLTDTQYF.

The V and J genes are TRBV19 and TRBJ1-5, with D possibly being TRBD1 (6 bases). Germline V gene lookup returns CDR1 LNHDA and CDR2 SQIVND (reference sequence). The CDR3 totals 13 residues. V dropped 7 bases and J dropped 2 bases, with 9 bases sitting between them. The CDR3 here is CASKEGGNQPQHF. The CDR3 DNA reads TGTGCCAGTAAGGAGGGGGGCAATCAGCCCCAGCATTTT.

The chain has TRBV5-5 and TRBJ1-3; maybe TRBD1 (5 bases). CDR1 and CDR2 (germline): SGHKS, YYEKEE (reference sequence). The CDR3 contains 15 residues. V gave up 2 bases and J gave up 0 bases, with 9 bases separating them. Here the CDR3 DNA reads TGTGCCAGCAGCTTTGACAGTACCTCTGGAAACACCATATATTTT. Translation: CASSFDSTSGNTIYF.